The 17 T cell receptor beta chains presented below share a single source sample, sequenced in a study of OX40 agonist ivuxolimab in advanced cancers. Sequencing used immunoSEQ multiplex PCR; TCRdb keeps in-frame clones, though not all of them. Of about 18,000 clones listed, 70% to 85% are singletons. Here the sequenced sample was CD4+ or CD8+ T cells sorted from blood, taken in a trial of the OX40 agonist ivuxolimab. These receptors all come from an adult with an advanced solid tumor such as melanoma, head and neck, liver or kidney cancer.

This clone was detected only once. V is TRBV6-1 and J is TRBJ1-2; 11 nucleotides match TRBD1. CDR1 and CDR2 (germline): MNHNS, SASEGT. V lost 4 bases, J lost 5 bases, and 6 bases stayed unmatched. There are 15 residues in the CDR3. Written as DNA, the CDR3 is TGTGCCAGCAGTGCAAGGACAGGGGGCGAGTATGGCTACACCTTC. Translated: CASSARTGGEYGYTF.

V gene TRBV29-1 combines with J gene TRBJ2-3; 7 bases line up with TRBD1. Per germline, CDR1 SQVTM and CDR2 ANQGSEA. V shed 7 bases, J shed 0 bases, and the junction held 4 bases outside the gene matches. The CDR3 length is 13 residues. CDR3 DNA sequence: TGCAGCGCCCAGACAGGGAGCACAGATACGCAGTATTTT. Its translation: CSAQTGSTDTQYF.

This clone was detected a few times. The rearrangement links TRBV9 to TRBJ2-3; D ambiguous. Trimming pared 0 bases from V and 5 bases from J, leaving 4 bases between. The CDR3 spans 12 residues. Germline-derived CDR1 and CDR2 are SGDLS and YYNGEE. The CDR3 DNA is TGTGCCAGCAGCGTAGCGGGAGATACGCAGTATTTT. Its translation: CASSVAGDTQYF. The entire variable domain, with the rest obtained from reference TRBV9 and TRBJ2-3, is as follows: DSGVTQTPKHLITATGQRVTLRCSPRSGDLSVYWYQQSLDQGLQFLIQYYNGEERAKGNILERFSAQQFPDLHSELNLSSLELGDSALYFCASSVAGDTQYFGPGTRLTVL.

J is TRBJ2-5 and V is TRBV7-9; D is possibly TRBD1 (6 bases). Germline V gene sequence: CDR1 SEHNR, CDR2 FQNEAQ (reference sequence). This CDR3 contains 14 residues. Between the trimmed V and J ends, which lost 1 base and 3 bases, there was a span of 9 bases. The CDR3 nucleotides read TGTGCCAGCAGCTTAGTCAAGGGGGAAGAGACCCAGTACTTC. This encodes CASSLVKGEETQYF.

The CDR3 here is CASSLGLAGGFTDTQYF. Written as DNA, the CDR3 is TGTGCCAGCAGTTTGGGACTAGCGGGAGGTTTCACAGATACGCAGTATTTT. The rearrangement links TRBV27 to TRBJ2-3; 15 bases align to TRBD2. After removal of 3 bases from V and 2 bases from J, the junction contained 3 bases not matched to a gene. CDR3 length equals 17 residues. CDR1 is MNHEY, CDR2 SMNVEV, per germline (reference sequence).

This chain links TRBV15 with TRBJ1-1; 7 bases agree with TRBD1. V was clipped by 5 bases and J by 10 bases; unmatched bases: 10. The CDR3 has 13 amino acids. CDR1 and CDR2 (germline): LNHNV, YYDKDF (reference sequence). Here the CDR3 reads CATSLRRQGLAFF. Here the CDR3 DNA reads TGTGCCACCAGCCTTAGGAGACAGGGTCTAGCTTTCTTT.

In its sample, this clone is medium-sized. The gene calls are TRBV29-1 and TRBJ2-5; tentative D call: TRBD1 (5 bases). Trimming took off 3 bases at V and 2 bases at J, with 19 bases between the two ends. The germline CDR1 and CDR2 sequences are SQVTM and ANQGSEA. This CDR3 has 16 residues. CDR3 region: CSVDPTESVSQETQYF. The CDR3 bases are TGCAGCGTTGATCCGACAGAGTCAGTATCACAAGAGACCCAGTACTTC.

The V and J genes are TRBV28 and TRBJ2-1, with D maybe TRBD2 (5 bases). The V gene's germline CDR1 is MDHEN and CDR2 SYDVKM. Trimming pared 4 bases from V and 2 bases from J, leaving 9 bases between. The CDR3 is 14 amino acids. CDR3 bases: TGTGCCAGCAGTTCATCCGGGGCCTACAATGAGCAGTTCTTC. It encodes CASSSSGAYNEQFF.

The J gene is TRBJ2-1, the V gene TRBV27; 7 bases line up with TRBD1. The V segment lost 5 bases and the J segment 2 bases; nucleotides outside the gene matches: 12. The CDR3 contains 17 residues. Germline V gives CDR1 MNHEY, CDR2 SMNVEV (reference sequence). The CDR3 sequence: CASSPSLGDRTYNEQFF. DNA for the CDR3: TGTGCCAGCAGTCCCTCTCTTGGGGACAGAACCTACAATGAGCAGTTCTTC.

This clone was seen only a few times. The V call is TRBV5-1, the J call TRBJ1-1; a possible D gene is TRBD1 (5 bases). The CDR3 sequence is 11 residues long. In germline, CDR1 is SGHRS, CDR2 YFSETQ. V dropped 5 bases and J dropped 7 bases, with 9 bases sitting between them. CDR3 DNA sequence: TGCGCCAGCAGTTCCGACAGTGAAGCTTTCTTT. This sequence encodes CASSSDSEAFF.

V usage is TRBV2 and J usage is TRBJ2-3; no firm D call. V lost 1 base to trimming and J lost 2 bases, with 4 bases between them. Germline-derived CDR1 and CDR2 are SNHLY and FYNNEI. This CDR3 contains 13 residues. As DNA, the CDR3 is TGTGCCAGCAGTGAAGACTTCACAGATACGCAGTATTTT. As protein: CASSEDFTDTQYF.

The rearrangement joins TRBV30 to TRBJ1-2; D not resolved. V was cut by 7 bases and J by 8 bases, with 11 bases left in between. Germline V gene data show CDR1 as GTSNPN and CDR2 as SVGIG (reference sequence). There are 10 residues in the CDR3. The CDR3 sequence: CALYSYGYTF. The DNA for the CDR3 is TGTGCCTTATACAGTTACGGCTACACCTTC.

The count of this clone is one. The CDR3 loop reads CASSRTFNEQFF. CDR3 nucleotides: TGTGCCAGCAGCCGGACTTTCAATGAGCAGTTCTTC. The chain combines TRBV7-9 with TRBJ2-1, with D possibly being TRBD2 (5 bases). CDR3 length: 12 amino acids. With 5 bases removed from V and 6 bases from J, the gap between germline ends came to 8 bases. Germline-derived CDR1 and CDR2 are SEHNR and FQNEAQ (reference sequence).

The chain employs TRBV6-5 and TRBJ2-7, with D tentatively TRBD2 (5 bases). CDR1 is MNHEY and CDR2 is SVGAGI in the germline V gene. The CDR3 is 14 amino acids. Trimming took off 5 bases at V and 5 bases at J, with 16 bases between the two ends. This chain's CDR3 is CASSTPEGFNEQYF. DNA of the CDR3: TGTGCCAGCAGTACTCCCGAGGGTTTCAACGAGCAGTACTTC.

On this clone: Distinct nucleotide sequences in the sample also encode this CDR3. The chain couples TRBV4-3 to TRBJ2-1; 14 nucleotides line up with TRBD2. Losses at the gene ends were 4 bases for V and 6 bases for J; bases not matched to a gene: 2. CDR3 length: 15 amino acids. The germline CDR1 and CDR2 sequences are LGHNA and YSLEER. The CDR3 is CASSPGLAGGNEQFF. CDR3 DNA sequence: TGCGCCAGCAGCCCTGGACTAGCGGGAGGCAATGAGCAGTTCTTC.

The CDR3 DNA reads TGTGCCAGCACCGCAGGGGCCTATGGCTACACCTTC. It is translated as CASTAGAYGYTF. The chain joins TRBV6-5 to TRBJ1-2, with a tentative D call TRBD1 (6 bases). The germline V gene encodes CDR1 MNHEY and CDR2 SVGAGI. V dropped 7 bases and J dropped 4 bases, with 10 bases sitting between them. CDR3 length equals 12 residues.

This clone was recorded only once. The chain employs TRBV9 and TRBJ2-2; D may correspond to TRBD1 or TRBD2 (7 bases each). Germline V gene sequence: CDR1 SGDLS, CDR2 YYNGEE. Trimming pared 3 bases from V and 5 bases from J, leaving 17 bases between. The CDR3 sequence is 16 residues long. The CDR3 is CASSAAGRGLTGELFF. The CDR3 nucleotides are TGTGCCAGCAGCGCGGCGGGGAGGGGGCTTACCGGGGAGCTGTTTTTT.